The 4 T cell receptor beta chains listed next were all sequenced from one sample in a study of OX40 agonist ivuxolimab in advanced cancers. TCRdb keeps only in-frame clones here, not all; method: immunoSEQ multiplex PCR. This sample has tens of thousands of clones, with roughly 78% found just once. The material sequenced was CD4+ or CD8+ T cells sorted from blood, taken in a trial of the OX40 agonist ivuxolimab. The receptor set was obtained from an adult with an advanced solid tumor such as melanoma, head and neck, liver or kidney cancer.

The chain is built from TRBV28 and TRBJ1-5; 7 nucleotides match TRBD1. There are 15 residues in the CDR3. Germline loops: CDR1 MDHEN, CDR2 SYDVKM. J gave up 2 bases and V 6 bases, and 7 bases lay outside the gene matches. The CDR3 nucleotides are TGTGCCAGCAGCCGAGGACAGGTGGGCAATCAGCCCCAGCATTTT. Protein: CASSRGQVGNQPQHF.

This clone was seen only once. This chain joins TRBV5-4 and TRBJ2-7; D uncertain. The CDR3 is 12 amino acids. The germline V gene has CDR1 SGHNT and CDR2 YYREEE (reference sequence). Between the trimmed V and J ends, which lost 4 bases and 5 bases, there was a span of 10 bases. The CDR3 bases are TGTGCCAGCAGCCTCCAACGGGACGAGCAGTACTTC. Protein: CASSLQRDEQYF.

This chain's CDR3 is CASSQDDTQETQYF. Written as DNA, the CDR3 is TGCGCCAGCAGCCAAGATGACACGCAAGAGACCCAGTACTTC. The chain employs TRBV4-1 and TRBJ2-5; no reliable D call. The V gene lost 0 bases and the J gene lost 2 bases, with 7 bases spanning the gap. Looked up from germline, CDR1 is MGHRA and CDR2 is YSYEKL. CDR3 length: 14 residues.

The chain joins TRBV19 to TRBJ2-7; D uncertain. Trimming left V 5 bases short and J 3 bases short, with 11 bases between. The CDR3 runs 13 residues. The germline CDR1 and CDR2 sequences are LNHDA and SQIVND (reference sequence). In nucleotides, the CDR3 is TGTGCCAGTAGTTCCCTCTGGGACTACGAGCAGTACTTC. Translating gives CASSSLWDYEQYF.